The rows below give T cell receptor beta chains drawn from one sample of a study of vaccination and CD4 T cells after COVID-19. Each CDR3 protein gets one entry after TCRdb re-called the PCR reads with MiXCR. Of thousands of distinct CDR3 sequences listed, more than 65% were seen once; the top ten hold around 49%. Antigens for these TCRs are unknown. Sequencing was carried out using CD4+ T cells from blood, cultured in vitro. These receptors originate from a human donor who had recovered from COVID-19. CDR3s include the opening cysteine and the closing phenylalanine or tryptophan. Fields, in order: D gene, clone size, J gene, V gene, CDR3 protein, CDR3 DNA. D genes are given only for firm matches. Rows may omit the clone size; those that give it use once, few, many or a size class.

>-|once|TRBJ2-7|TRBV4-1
CASSQDSGSGSYEQYF
TGCGCCAGCAGCCAAGACTCCGGTTCGGGCTCCTACGAGCAGTACTTC
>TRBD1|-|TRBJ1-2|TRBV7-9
CAGGTGDYGYTF
TGTGCCGGAGGGACAGGAGACTATGGCTACACCTTC
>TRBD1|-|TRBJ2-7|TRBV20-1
CSARATAGTGGSYEQYF
TGCAGTGCTAGAGCCACTGCCGGGACAGGGGGGTCCTACGAGCAGTACTTC
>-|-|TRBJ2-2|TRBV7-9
CASSPSGGHTGELFF
TGTGCCAGCAGCCCCTCTGGGGGGCACACCGGGGAGCTGTTTTTT
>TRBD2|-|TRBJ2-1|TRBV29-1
CSVAKGSGTSYNEQFF
TGCAGCGTGGCGAAGGGTAGCGGGACCTCCTACAATGAGCAGTTCTTC
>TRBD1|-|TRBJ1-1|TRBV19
CASTWTGGVNTEAFF
TGTGCCAGTACGTGGACAGGGGGCGTGAACACTGAAGCTTTCTTT
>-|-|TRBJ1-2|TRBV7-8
CASSGGDYGYTF
TGTGCCAGCAGTGGGGGGGACTATGGCTACACCTTC
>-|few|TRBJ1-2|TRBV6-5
CASSYEPSQFYGYTF
TGTGCCAGCAGTTACGAACCGAGCCAATTCTATGGCTACACCTTC
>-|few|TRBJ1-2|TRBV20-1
CSAAGADYGYTF
TGCAGTGCTGCAGGGGCGGACTATGGCTACACCTTC
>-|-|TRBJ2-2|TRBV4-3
CASSQEAPETGELFF
TGCGCCAGCAGCCAAGAGGCCCCGGAAACCGGGGAGCTGTTTTTT
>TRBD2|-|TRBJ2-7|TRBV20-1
CSARRPLAVPPWSSYEQYF
TGCAGTGCTCGCCGCCCACTAGCGGTTCCACCCTGGAGCTCCTACGAGCAGTACTTC
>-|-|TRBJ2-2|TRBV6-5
CASSYVNTGELFF
TGTGCCAGCAGTTACGTGAACACCGGGGAGCTGTTTTTT
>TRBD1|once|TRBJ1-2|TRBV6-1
CASIPGQGSNYGYTF
TGTGCCAGCATACCGGGACAGGGATCTAACTATGGCTACACCTTC
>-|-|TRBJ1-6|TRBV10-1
CASSSDTSSYNSPLHF
TGCGCCAGCAGTTCGGACACGAGCTCCTATAATTCACCCCTCCACTTT
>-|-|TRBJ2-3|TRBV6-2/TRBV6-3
CASSPRDFLRWLDTQYF
TGTGCCAGCAGTCCCCGGGACTTCCTTAGGTGGTTGGATACGCAGTATTTT
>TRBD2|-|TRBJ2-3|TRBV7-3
CASSLGLAGSTDTQYF
TGTGCCAGCAGCTTAGGACTAGCGGGGAGCACAGATACGCAGTATTTT
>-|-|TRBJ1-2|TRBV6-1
CASRQGRTDYGYTF
TGTGCCAGCAGGCAGGGGCGCACGGACTATGGCTACACCTTC
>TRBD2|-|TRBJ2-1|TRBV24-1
CATSESTVAGVGNEQFF
TGTGCCACCAGTGAGTCTACCGTAGCGGGAGTAGGCAATGAGCAGTTCTTC
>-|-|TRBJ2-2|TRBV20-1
CSGQEINTGELFF
TGCAGTGGACAAGAAATTAACACCGGGGAGCTGTTTTTT
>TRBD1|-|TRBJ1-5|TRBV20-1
CSAKQGVSQPQHF
TGCAGTGCTAAGCAGGGGGTCAGTCAGCCCCAGCATTTT
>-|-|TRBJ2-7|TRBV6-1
CASSEQRTYEQYF
TGTGCCAGCAGCGAACAGAGGACCTACGAGCAGTACTTC
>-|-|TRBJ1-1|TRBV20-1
CSASRGTPNTEAFF
TGCAGTGCTAGCCGCGGGACACCTAACACTGAAGCTTTCTTT
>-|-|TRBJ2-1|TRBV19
CASNPGSSYNEQFF
TGTGCCAGTAACCCAGGGAGCTCCTACAATGAGCAGTTCTTC
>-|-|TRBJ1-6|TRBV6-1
CASSLQGGAAYNSPLHF
TGTGCCAGCAGTCTCCAAGGGGGGGCGGCCTATAATTCACCCCTCCACTTT
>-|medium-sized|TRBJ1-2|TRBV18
CASSPSLEDLSYGYTF
TGTGCCAGCTCACCGTCGTTGGAGGACCTTAGCTATGGCTACACCTTC